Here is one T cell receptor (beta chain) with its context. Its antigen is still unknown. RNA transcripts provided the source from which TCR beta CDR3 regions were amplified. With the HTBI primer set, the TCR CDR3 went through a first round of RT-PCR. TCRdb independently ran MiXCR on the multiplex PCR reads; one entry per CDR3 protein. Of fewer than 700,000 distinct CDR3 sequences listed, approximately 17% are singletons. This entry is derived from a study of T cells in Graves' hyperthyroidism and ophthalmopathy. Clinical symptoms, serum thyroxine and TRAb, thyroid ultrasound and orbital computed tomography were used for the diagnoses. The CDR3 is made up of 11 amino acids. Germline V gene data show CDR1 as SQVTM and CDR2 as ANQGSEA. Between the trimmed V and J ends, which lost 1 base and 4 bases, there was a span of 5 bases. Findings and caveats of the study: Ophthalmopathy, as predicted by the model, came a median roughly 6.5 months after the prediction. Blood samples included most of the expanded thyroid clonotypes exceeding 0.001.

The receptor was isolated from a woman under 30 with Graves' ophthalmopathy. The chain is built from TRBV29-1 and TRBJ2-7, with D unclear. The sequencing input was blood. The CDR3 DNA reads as TGCAGCGTTGAAGGTCTATACGAGCAGTACTTC. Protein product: CSVEGLYEQYF.